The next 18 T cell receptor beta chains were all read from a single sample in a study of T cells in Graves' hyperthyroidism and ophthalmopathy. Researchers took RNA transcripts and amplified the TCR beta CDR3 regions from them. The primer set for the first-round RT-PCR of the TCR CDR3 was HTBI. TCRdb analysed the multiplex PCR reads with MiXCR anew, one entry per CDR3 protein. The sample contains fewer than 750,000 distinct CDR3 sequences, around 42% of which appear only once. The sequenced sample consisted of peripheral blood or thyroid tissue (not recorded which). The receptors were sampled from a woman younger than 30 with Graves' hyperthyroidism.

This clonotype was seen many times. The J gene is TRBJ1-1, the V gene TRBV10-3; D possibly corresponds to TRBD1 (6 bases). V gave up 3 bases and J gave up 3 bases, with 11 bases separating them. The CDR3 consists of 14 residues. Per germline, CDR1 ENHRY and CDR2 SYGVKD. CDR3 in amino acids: CAISDRTEDTEAFF. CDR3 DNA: TGTGCCATCAGTGATAGGACAGAAGACACTGAAGCTTTCTTT.

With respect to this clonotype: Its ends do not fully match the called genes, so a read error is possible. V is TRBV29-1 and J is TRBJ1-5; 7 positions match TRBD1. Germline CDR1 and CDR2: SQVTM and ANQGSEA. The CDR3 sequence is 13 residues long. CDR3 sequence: CSARQGSNQLQHF. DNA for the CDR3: TGCAGCGCTAGACAGGGTAGCAATCAGCTCCAGCATTTT.

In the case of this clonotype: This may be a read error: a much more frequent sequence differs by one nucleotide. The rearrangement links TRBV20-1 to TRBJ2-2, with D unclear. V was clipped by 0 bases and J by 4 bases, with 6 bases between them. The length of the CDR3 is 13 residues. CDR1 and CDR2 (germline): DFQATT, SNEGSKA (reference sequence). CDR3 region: CSARDSVTGELFF. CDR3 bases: TGCAGTGCTAGAGATTCCGTCACCGGGGAGCTGTTTTTT.

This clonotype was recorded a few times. The CDR3 loop reads CAWRNTGFFGYTF. CDR3 DNA: TGTGCCTGGAGAAATACAGGGTTTTTCGGCTACACCTTC. The rearrangement uses TRBV30 and TRBJ1-2; D possibly corresponds to TRBD1 (6 bases). Germline V lookup: CDR1 GTSNPN, CDR2 SVGIG (reference sequence). The CDR3 contains 13 residues. V shed 3 bases and J shed 8 bases, with 16 bases lying between them. Using reference TRBV30 and TRBJ1-2 for the parts outside the CDR3, the full variable domain is SQTIHQWPATLVQPVGSPLSLECTVEGTSNPNLYWYRQAAGRGLQLLFYSVGIGQISSEVPQNLSASRPQDRQFILSSKKLLLSDSGFYLCAWRNTGFFGYTFGSGTRLTVV.

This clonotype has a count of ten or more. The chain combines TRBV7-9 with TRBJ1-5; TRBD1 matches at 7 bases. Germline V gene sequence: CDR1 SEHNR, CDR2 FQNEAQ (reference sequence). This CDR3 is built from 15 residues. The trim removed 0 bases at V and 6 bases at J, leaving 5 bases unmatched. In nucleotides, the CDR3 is TGTGCCAGCAGCTTAGCTGAGTCAGGGGGTCAGCCCCAGCATTTT. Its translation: CASSLAESGGQPQHF.

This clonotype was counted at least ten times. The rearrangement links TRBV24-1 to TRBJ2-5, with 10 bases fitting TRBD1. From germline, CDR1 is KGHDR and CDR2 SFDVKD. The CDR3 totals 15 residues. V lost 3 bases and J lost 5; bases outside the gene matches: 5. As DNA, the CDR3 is TGTGCCACCAGTGATCCGGGACAGGGGCTGGAGACCCAGTACTTC. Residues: CATSDPGQGLETQYF.

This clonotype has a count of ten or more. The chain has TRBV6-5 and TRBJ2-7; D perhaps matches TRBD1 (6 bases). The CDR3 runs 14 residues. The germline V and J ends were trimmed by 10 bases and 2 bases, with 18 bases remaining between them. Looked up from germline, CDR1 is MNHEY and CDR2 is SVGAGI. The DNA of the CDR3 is TGTGCCACCCGCTCAGGACAGTCCCCCTACGAGCAGTACTTC. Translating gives CATRSGQSPYEQYF.

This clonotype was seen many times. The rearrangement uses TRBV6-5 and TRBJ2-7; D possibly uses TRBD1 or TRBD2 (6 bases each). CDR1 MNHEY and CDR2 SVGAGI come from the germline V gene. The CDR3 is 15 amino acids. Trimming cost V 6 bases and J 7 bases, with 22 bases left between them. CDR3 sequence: CASSDGGQGFREQYF. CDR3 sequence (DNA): TGTGCCAGCAGCGACGGAGGGCAGGGGTTTAGGGAGCAGTACTTC.

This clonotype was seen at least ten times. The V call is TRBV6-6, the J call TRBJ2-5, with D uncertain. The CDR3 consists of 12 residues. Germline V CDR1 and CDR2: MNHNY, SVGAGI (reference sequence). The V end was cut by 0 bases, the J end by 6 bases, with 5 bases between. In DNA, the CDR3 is TGTGCCAGCAGTTACTCGACGCAGACCCAGTACTTC. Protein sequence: CASSYSTQTQYF.

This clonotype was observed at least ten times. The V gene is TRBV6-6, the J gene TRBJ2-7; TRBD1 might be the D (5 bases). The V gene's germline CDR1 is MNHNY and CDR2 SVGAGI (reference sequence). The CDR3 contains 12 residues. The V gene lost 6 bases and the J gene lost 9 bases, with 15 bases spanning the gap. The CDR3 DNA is TGTGCCAGCAGCCCTGGACCGGACACGCAGTACTTC. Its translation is CASSPGPDTQYF.

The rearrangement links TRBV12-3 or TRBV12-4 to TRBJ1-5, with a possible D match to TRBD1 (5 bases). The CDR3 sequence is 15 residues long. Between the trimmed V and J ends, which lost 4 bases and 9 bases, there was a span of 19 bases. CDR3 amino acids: CASSSTGTGNVPQHF. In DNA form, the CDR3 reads TGTGCCAGCAGTTCTACCGGGACGGGGAACGTGCCCCAGCATTTT.

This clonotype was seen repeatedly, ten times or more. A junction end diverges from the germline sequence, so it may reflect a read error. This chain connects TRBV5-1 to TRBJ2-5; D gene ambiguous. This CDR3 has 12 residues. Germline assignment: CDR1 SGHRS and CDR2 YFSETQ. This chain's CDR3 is CASSLAAETQYF. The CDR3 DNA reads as TGTGCCAGCAGTTTAGCTGCGGAGACCCAGTACTTC.

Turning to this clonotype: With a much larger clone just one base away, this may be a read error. CDR3 loop: CTISEVAGGPPRNEQFF. As DNA, the CDR3 is TGTACCATCAGTGAGGTCGCGGGAGGGCCTCCTCGGAATGAGCAGTTCTTC. The chain links TRBV10-3 to TRBJ2-7; 9 nucleotides match TRBD2. The J call may not be correct, given that the DNA end is closer to TRBJ2-1. Germline V gives CDR1 ENHRY, CDR2 SYGVKD. The CDR3 is 17 amino acids.

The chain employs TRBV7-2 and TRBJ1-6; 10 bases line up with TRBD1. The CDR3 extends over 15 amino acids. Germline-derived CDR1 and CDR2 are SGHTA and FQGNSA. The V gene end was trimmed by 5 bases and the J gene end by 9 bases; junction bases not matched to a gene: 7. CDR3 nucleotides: TGTGCCAGCAGCAAGACAGGGGGCACGGGTTCACCCCTCCACTTT. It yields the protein CASSKTGGTGSPLHF.

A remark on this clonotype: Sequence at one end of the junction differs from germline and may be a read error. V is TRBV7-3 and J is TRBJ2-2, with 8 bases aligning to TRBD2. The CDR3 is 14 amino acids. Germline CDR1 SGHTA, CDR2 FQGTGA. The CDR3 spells CASSFSGNTGGLFF. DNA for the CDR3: TGTGCCAGCAGCTTTAGCGGGAACACCGGGGGGCTGTTCTTT.

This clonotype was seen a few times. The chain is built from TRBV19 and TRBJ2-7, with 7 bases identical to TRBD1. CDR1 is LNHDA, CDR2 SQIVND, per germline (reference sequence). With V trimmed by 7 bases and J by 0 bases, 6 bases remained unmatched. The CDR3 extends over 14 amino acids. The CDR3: CASNGQAGSYEQYF. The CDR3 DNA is TGTGCCAGTAATGGACAGGCGGGCTCCTACGAGCAGTACTTC.

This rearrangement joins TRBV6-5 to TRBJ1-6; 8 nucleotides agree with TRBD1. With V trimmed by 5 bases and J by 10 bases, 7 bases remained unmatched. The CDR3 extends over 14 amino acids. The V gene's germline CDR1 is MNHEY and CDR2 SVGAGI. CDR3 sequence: CASSMTGEDSPLHF. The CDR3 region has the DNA TGTGCCAGCAGTATGACAGGGGAGGACTCACCCCTCCACTTT.

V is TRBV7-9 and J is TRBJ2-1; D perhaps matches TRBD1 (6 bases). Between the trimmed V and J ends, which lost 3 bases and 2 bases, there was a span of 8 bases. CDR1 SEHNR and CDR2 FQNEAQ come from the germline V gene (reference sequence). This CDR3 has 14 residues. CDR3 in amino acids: CASSLQGPYNEQFF. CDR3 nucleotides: TGTGCCAGCAGCTTGCAGGGGCCCTACAATGAGCAGTTCTTC.